The entry below describes one T cell receptor (beta chain). As yet, its antigen is unknown. The data originate from a study of blood T cells in healthy people across ages. Overall study: The template switching approach captured approximately one barcoded beta molecule for every two T cells. Study-wide points: Both higher diversity and more naive CD4+ cells marked long-lived donors when set against aged donors.

PCR was performed a second time for about 6 to 12 cycles using a sample-barcoded 5' primer and a J-beta primer mix. Every molecule of cDNA carried a tag from a template-switch adaptor with 12 random nucleotides. In TCRdb, the 5' RACE reads were re-called with MiXCR into one record per CDR3 protein. Found here are roughly 1.4 million distinct CDR3 sequences, 45% to 70% of them singletons; the top ten hold about 6.3%. This CDR3 comprises 13 residues. Germline lookup yields CDR1 MNHEY and CDR2 SVGAGI. Trimming removed 4 bases from V and 3 bases from J, with 9 bases in between. Isolation per sample recovered at least 7 million PBMCs.

Sequencing was performed on blood. The gene calls are TRBV6-5 and TRBJ2-5; D uncertain. This TCR was recovered from a man younger than 35 in good health. The CDR3 DNA sequence: TGTGCCAGCAGTTCCGGACCCGAAGAGACCCAGTACTTC. It is translated as CASSSGPEETQYF.